This TCR beta chain was identified during a study of CD8 T cells in ankylosing spondylitis. Overall study findings and caveats: Seemingly distinctive of ankylosing spondylitis blood was a TCR beta motif formed by eight highly homologous variants.

This clonotype has just a few counts. Its target is unknown. This CDR3 has 16 residues. CDR1 and CDR2 from the germline V gene are LGHNA and YNFKEQ. V lost 2 bases, J lost 1 base, and 5 bases stayed unmatched. A single record per CDR3 protein comes from TCRdb applying MiXCR to the 5' RACE reads. The sample consists of more than 650,000 distinct CDR3 sequences, 12% of them appearing once. The source is a male donor with ankylosing spondylitis. The material sequenced was blood, either unsorted or a sorted T cell fraction (not recorded which). The chain links TRBV4-2 to TRBJ2-1; 7 bases fit TRBD2. CDR3 in amino acids: CASSQRNGRSYNEQFF. In nucleotides, the CDR3 is TGTGCCAGCAGCCAACGGAACGGGAGGTCCTACAATGAGCAGTTCTTC.